These 20 T cell receptor beta chains were sequenced from one sample in a study of CD8 T cells in ankylosing spondylitis. Each CDR3 protein gets one entry after TCRdb re-called the 5' RACE reads with MiXCR. The profile covers tens of thousands of distinct CDR3 sequences, with 3% to 4.5% appearing a single time and about 4% taken by the ten largest. The specimen sequenced was blood, either unsorted or a sorted T cell fraction (not recorded which). The receptors here all came from a female donor with ankylosing spondylitis or in good health (not recorded which).

Ten or more counts support this clonotype. The gene calls are TRBV9 and TRBJ1-1; 10 nucleotides align to TRBD1. CDR1 and CDR2 (germline): SGDLS, YYNGEE. The CDR3 is 15 amino acids. Losses at the gene ends were 3 bases for V and 1 base for J; bases not matched to a gene: 3. The CDR3 region has the DNA TGTGCCAGCAGCGCGAGACAGGGGGCGAACACTGAAGCTTTCTTT. It encodes CASSARQGANTEAFF.

This clonotype was found many times. The CDR3 nucleotides are TGTGCCAGCAGCCTTTCAGGGCTAAGCACAGATACGCAGTATTTT. Protein: CASSLSGLSTDTQYF. This sequence joins TRBV9 and TRBJ2-3, with D perhaps TRBD1 (5 bases). This CDR3 contains 15 residues. CDR1 and CDR2 (germline): SGDLS, YYNGEE. V lost 4 bases to trimming and J lost 0 bases, with 12 bases between them.

This clonotype was detected ten times or more. This chain uses TRBV9 with TRBJ1-1; no reliable D call. The CDR3 is made up of 14 amino acids. V lost 4 bases and J lost 5, with 15 bases in between. The germline V gene encodes CDR1 SGDLS and CDR2 YYNGEE. The CDR3 region has the DNA TGTGCCAGCAGCTACCAACCCGGAGTGACTGAAGCTTTCTTT. This gives the protein CASSYQPGVTEAFF.

In this sample, this clonotype turned up many times. The genes are TRBV9 and TRBJ1-1; D is perhaps TRBD1 (5 bases). The CDR3 totals 15 residues. Germline V gene sequence: CDR1 SGDLS, CDR2 YYNGEE. Deletions cut 2 bases from V and 5 bases from J, with 16 bases between. The CDR3 here is CASSVNAGQGTEAFF. The CDR3 coding sequence is TGTGCCAGCAGCGTTAATGCAGGGCAGGGAACTGAAGCTTTCTTT.

The table lists this clonotype with many counts. This chain connects TRBV9 to TRBJ2-1; 7 nucleotides align to TRBD2. Germline V gene sequence: CDR1 SGDLS, CDR2 YYNGEE. The V segment lost 6 bases and the J segment 4 bases; nucleotides outside the gene matches: 13. The CDR3 loop spans 16 amino acids. CDR3 nucleotides: TGTGCCAGCACCGACGAACCCAGCGGGGTATACAATGAGCAGTTCTTC. Amino acids: CASTDEPSGVYNEQFF.

This clonotype was seen repeatedly, ten times or more. This chain joins TRBV9 and TRBJ1-1; D ambiguous. This CDR3 comprises 14 residues. Germline CDR1 reads SGDLS; CDR2 reads YYNGEE. The V end lost 3 bases, the J end lost 3 bases, and 12 bases lay between the germline ends. The DNA of the CDR3 is TGTGCCAGCAGCGGCACGACCCTGTACACTGAAGCTTTCTTT. It translates to CASSGTTLYTEAFF.

This clonotype was recorded many times. CDR3 residues: CASSVGMTGNYSPLHF. CDR3 nucleotide sequence: TGTGCCAGCAGCGTCGGAATGACAGGCAACTATTCACCCCTCCACTTT. The J gene is TRBJ1-6, the V gene TRBV9, with a tentative D call TRBD1 (6 bases). Between the trimmed V and J ends, which lost 2 bases and 8 bases, there was a span of 17 bases. The CDR3 is 16 residues long. Germline CDR1 SGDLS, CDR2 YYNGEE.

This clonotype was seen repeatedly, ten times or more. The CDR3 DNA reads as TGTGCCAGCAGCGTAGACGGCCTTACAGATACGCAGTATTTT. Encoded protein: CASSVDGLTDTQYF. This chain connects TRBV9 to TRBJ2-3; D remains ambiguous. Germline-derived CDR1 and CDR2 are SGDLS and YYNGEE. Trimming left V 0 bases short and J 3 bases short, with 8 bases between. The CDR3 spans 14 residues.

The rearrangement links TRBV9 to TRBJ2-7; 10 nucleotides agree with TRBD1. The germline CDR1 and CDR2 sequences are SGDLS and YYNGEE. The CDR3 has 14 amino acids. V gave up 4 bases and J gave up 9 bases; unmatched junction bases: 10. The CDR3, as DNA: TGTGCCAGCAGCCCACGGACAGGGGGAGAGGCGCAGTACTTC. It codes for CASSPRTGGEAQYF.

This clonotype has ten or more counts. This chain joins TRBV9 and TRBJ1-3; D gene ambiguous. In germline, CDR1 is SGDLS, CDR2 YYNGEE. CDR3 size: 16 residues. The ends were cut back, 1 base at V and 0 bases at J, with 11 bases in the middle. CDR3 residues: CASSVMGTDSGNTIYF. The DNA for the CDR3 is TGTGCCAGCAGCGTAATGGGAACGGACTCTGGAAACACCATATATTTT.

The CDR3 is CASTPSPGLAGAEQFF. CDR3 bases: TGTGCCAGCACTCCCTCACCGGGACTAGCGGGGGCAGAGCAGTTCTTC. The V and J genes are TRBV9 and TRBJ2-1; 14 bases line up with TRBD2. The CDR3 extends over 16 amino acids. The junction had 12 bases not matched to a gene; V was cut back by 6 bases and J by 10 bases. CDR1 is SGDLS and CDR2 is YYNGEE in the germline V gene.

The table lists this clonotype with many counts. This chain joins TRBV9 and TRBJ1-1; 8 bases fit TRBD1. The CDR3 is 16 residues long. CDR1 and CDR2 (germline): SGDLS, YYNGEE. Losses at the gene ends were 0 bases for V and 5 bases for J; bases not matched to a gene: 9. CDR3 residues: CASSVAPTGGGTEAFF. The CDR3 coding sequence is TGTGCCAGCAGCGTAGCTCCCACAGGGGGAGGAACTGAAGCTTTCTTT.

In this sample, this clonotype turned up many times. The genes are TRBV9 and TRBJ2-1; D gene unclear. The CDR3 sequence is 12 residues long. Trimming left V 4 bases short and J 10 bases short, with 12 bases between. Germline V CDR1 and CDR2: SGDLS, YYNGEE. The CDR3 nucleotides are TGTGCCAGCAGCACACACAATCGAGAGCAGTTCTTC. It codes for CASSTHNREQFF.

This clonotype was detected many times. The gene calls are TRBV9 and TRBJ1-2, with D possibly TRBD1 on 6 matching bases. Germline V gives CDR1 SGDLS, CDR2 YYNGEE. With 3 bases removed from V and 6 bases from J, the gap between germline ends came to 18 bases. The CDR3 totals 15 residues. The CDR3 DNA sequence: TGTGCCAGCAGCGCACGCCAGGGGACTGATCATGGCTACACCTTC. This codes for CASSARQGTDHGYTF. Complete variable domain (other parts from reference TRBV9 and TRBJ1-2): DSGVTQTPKHLITATGQRVTLRCSPRSGDLSVYWYQQSLDQGLQFLIQYYNGEERAKGNILERFSAQQFPDLHSELNLSSLELGDSALYFCASSARQGTDHGYTFGSGTRLTVV.

This clonotype came up many times. Here the CDR3 DNA reads TGTGCCAGCAGCCCCGGGACAGGGGGAGGTGATACGCAGTATTTT. This codes for CASSPGTGGGDTQYF. The gene calls are TRBV9 and TRBJ2-3; TRBD1 matches at 11 bases. This CDR3 has 15 amino acids. The V and J ends lost 4 bases and 6 bases, in that order; junction bases with no gene match: 7. Germline-derived CDR1 and CDR2 are SGDLS and YYNGEE.

This clonotype is classed as medium-sized (0.01 to 0.1%). V gene TRBV9 combines with J gene TRBJ2-2; TRBD2 is a possible D gene (5 bases). This CDR3 spans 15 amino acids. The germline V and J ends were trimmed by 2 bases and 5 bases, with 13 bases remaining between them. Germline CDR1 reads SGDLS; CDR2 reads YYNGEE. CDR3 loop: CASSVRQPGTGELFF. DNA for the CDR3: TGTGCCAGCAGCGTCCGCCAGCCGGGGACCGGGGAGCTGTTTTTT.

The table lists this clonotype with many counts. J is TRBJ1-2 and V is TRBV9, with a possible D match to TRBD1 (6 bases). The germline CDR1 and CDR2 sequences are SGDLS and YYNGEE. V lost 4 bases and J 0 bases, leaving 10 bases between the germline ends. The CDR3 spans 14 residues. The CDR3 DNA sequence: TGTGCCAGCAGCAAGACAGGAGCTAACTATGGCTACACCTTC. Its protein product is CASSKTGANYGYTF.

The rearrangement links TRBV9 to TRBJ2-2; TRBD1 agrees at 9 bases. V gave up 4 bases and J gave up 3 bases; unmatched junction bases: 4. CDR1 and CDR2 from the germline V gene are SGDLS and YYNGEE. The CDR3 runs to 15 residues. The CDR3 sequence is CASSYGQGYTGELFF. The CDR3 DNA is TGTGCCAGCAGCTACGGACAGGGGTACACCGGGGAGCTGTTTTTT.

This clonotype was observed at least ten times. This chain joins TRBV9 and TRBJ1-6, with D unresolved. The CDR3 is 14 amino acids. Looked up from germline, CDR1 is SGDLS and CDR2 is YYNGEE. V gave up 0 bases and J gave up 9 bases, with 10 bases separating them. The CDR3 DNA reads TGTGCCAGCAGCGTAGGAGGGCAGCCTTCACCCCTCCACTTT. Encoded protein: CASSVGGQPSPLHF.

This clonotype was seen repeatedly, ten times or more. The rearrangement joins TRBV9 to TRBJ2-3, with 10 positions matching TRBD2. This CDR3 contains 17 residues. V was clipped by 2 bases and J by 1 base; unmatched bases: 7. Germline V gene data show CDR1 as SGDLS and CDR2 as YYNGEE. The CDR3 is CASSVLSGTSGTDTQYF. CDR3 DNA: TGTGCCAGCAGCGTCCTAAGCGGGACTAGCGGCACAGATACGCAGTATTTT.